The next 25 T cell receptor beta chains were all read from a single sample in a study of human T cells and chemical hapten exposure. Time point indicated: patch test 1, 2 weeks after DPC sensitization. Treatment: therapeutic diphenylcyclopropenone sensitization with weekly scalp DPC. TCRdb processed the RACE reads anew with MiXCR; each CDR3 protein has one entry. The data contain 79,000 or so distinct CDR3 sequences, 10% of them singletons. This material consisted of whole blood, taken in connection with sensitization to the hapten diphenylcyclopropenone (DPC). The receptors were sampled from a woman aged 45-59 years with alopecia areata. Some clones in this sample may be carry-over from other donors' samples.

This rearrangement joins TRBV5-8 to TRBJ2-2, with D perhaps matching TRBD2 (6 bases). This CDR3 region has 17 residues. Germline CDR1 reads SGHTS; CDR2 reads YDEGEE. V was cut by 4 bases and J by 4 bases, with 20 bases left in between. The CDR3: CASSPRAGTVRTGELFF. The CDR3 DNA sequence: TGTGCCAGCAGCCCCCGGGCGGGAACGGTTCGCACCGGGGAGCTGTTTTTT.

This clonotype was observed at least ten times. The chain employs TRBV4-3 and TRBJ1-1, with unresolved D. Germline V CDR1 and CDR2: LGHNA, YSLEER. This CDR3 contains 13 residues. V lost 4 bases to trimming and J lost 0 bases, with 6 bases between them. The DNA for the CDR3 is TGCGCCAGCAGCCCCAGATTGAACACTGAAGCTTTCTTT. Its protein product is CASSPRLNTEAFF.

A few counts support this clonotype. The V and J genes are TRBV7-9 and TRBJ1-3; D may be TRBD1 (5 bases). There are 16 residues in the CDR3. In germline, CDR1 is SEHNR, CDR2 FQNEAQ (reference sequence). V was pared by 4 bases and J by 0 bases, with 13 bases between. CDR3 residues: CASSSRTRASGNTIYF. CDR3 coding DNA: TGTGCCAGCAGCTCACGGACCAGGGCCTCTGGAAACACCATATATTTT.

This clonotype was detected a few times. The chain carries TRBV29-1 and TRBJ2-5, with D perhaps TRBD1 or TRBD2 (5 bases each). The V gene lost 6 bases and the J gene lost 1 base, with 18 bases spanning the gap. The CDR3 is 15 amino acids. Germline CDR1 reads SQVTM; CDR2 reads ANQGSEA. The CDR3 nucleotides are TGCAGCGTCCTGGTTGTCGGGACCCTCCAAGAGACCCAGTACTTC. Protein product: CSVLVVGTLQETQYF.

This clonotype was counted between two and nine times. The CDR3 spells CASSLSRQAGETQYF. The CDR3 bases are TGTGCCAGCAGTTTAAGCCGCCAGGCAGGGGAGACCCAGTACTTC. This rearrangement joins TRBV27 to TRBJ2-5; TRBD1 is a possible D gene (5 bases). CDR3 length: 15 residues. Germline loops: CDR1 MNHEY, CDR2 SMNVEV (reference sequence). Trimming cost V 2 bases and J 5 bases, with 15 bases left between them.

This clonotype was picked up a small number of times. This chain uses TRBV7-8 with TRBJ2-7; a possible D gene is TRBD2 (5 bases). The CDR3 spans 15 residues. Deletions cut 5 bases from V and 3 bases from J, with 17 bases between. Per germline, CDR1 SGHVS and CDR2 FQNEAQ. Here the CDR3 DNA reads TGTGCCAGCAGCCCAGTCGGGGTGGGCCACTACGAGCAGTACTTC. Translating gives CASSPVGVGHYEQYF. Supplemented by reference TRBV7-8 and TRBJ2-7, the full variable domain reads GAGVSQSPRYKVAKRGQDVALRCDPISGHVSLFWYQQALGQGPEFLTYFQNEAQLDKSGLPSDRFFAERPEGSVSTLKIQRTQQEDSAVYLCASSPVGVGHYEQYFGPGTRLTVT.

The genes are TRBV28 and TRBJ2-4; the match to TRBD2 covers 8 bases. Unmatched junction bases numbered 7, after V lost 6 bases and J lost 6 bases. The CDR3 is 14 residues long. Per the germline V gene, CDR1 is MDHEN and CDR2 is SYDVKM. The CDR3 sequence: CASSSWAGGNIQYF. The CDR3 DNA follows: TGTGCCAGCAGCTCCTGGGCGGGGGGAAACATTCAGTACTTC.

This clonotype was detected a few times. The chain has TRBV9 and TRBJ2-3; 8 bases match TRBD1. The CDR3 totals 13 residues. The V and J ends lost 7 bases and 2 bases, in that order; junction bases with no gene match: 3. CDR1 is SGDLS and CDR2 is YYNGEE in the germline V gene. The CDR3 here is CASGQGFTDTQYF. Here the CDR3 DNA reads TGTGCCAGCGGACAGGGATTCACAGATACGCAGTATTTT.

The table lists this clonotype with a few counts. The chain has TRBV11-2 and TRBJ1-2; D might be TRBD1 (6 bases). CDR1 is SGHAT and CDR2 is FQNNGV in the germline V gene. The CDR3 covers 14 residues. Trimming removed 0 bases from V and 6 bases from J, with 11 bases in between. CDR3 amino acids: CASSLDQGLDGYTF. DNA of the CDR3: TGTGCCAGCAGCTTAGATCAGGGGCTGGATGGCTACACCTTC.

The table lists this clonotype with a few counts. The chain joins TRBV29-1 to TRBJ2-5; unclear D gene. This CDR3 is 12 amino acids long. Germline V lookup: CDR1 SQVTM, CDR2 ANQGSEA. The CDR3: CPEGDFQETQYF. CDR3 nucleotides: TGCCCTGAAGGAGACTTCCAAGAGACCCAGTACTTC.

This clonotype occurred many times. The chain is built from TRBV7-9 and TRBJ2-1; tentatively, D is TRBD2 (5 bases). Germline V CDR1 and CDR2: SEHNR, FQNEAQ (reference sequence). V was shortened by 1 base and J by 7 bases, with 8 bases between the two germline ends. The CDR3 length is 13 residues. CDR3 nucleotide sequence: TGTGCCAGCAGCTTAGGAGGAGGAAATGAGCAGTTCTTC. Its protein is CASSLGGGNEQFF.

This clonotype was picked up many times. The chain employs TRBV29-1 and TRBJ2-3; no definite D call. Germline V gene data show CDR1 as SQVTM and CDR2 as ANQGSEA. The CDR3 consists of 8 residues. The CDR3 DNA is TGCGGAACAGATACGCAGTATTTT. It is translated as CGTDTQYF.

The rearrangement links TRBV11-2 to TRBJ2-5; no clear D gene. The germline V gene has CDR1 SGHAT and CDR2 FQNNGV. Trimming removed 1 base at V and 13 bases at J, with 10 bases between. The CDR3 has 11 residues. The CDR3 spells CASSLGGPGYF. DNA for the CDR3: TGTGCCAGCAGCTTAGGGGGTCCAGGGTACTTC.

J is TRBJ2-1 and V is TRBV7-9; D possibly corresponds to TRBD2 (7 bases). Trimming shortened V by 2 bases and J by 10 bases, and 12 bases separated the two germline ends. The length of the CDR3 is 13 residues. Germline V CDR1 and CDR2: SEHNR, FQNEAQ (reference sequence). This CDR3 reads CASSLKGGTEQFF. CDR3 bases: TGTGCCAGCAGCTTAAAGGGGGGGACAGAGCAGTTCTTC.

The V gene is TRBV28, the J gene TRBJ2-1; no definite D call. Germline V gene data show CDR1 as MDHEN and CDR2 as SYDVKM. V was cut by 6 bases and J by 5 bases, with 2 bases left in between. The CDR3 runs to 10 residues. CDR3 in amino acids: CASSHNEQFF. The CDR3 bases are TGTGCCAGCAGCCACAATGAGCAGTTCTTC. The full variable domain, rest sourced from reference TRBV28 and TRBJ2-1, is DVKVTQSSRYLVKRTGEKVFLECVQDMDHENMFWYRQDPGLGLRLIYFSYDVKMKEKGDIPEGYSVSREKKERFSLILESASTNQTSMYLCASSHNEQFFGPGTRLTVL.

As concerns this clonotype: Given a much more abundant clone one base away, this may be a read error. The rearrangement joins TRBV9 to TRBJ1-1; D gene uncertain. The V gene lost 0 bases and the J gene lost 0 bases, with 0 bases spanning the gap. The V gene's germline CDR1 is SGDLS and CDR2 YYNGEE. This CDR3 has 12 residues. As DNA, the CDR3 is TGTGCCAGCAGCGTAGTGAACACTGAAGCTTTCTTT. This sequence encodes CASSVVNTEAFF.

The table lists this clonotype with many counts. The chain carries TRBV18 and TRBJ1-1; 7 nucleotides match TRBD1. Germline V lookup: CDR1 KGHSH, CDR2 LQKENI. CDR3 length equals 16 residues. The trim removed 3 bases at V and 2 bases at J, leaving 9 bases unmatched. In DNA, the CDR3 is TGTGCCAGCTCACCCGTGGAGGGGGCGGGTAACACTGAAGCTTTCTTT. Translating gives CASSPVEGAGNTEAFF.

This clonotype came up a few times. The V call is TRBV12-3 or TRBV12-4, the J call TRBJ2-7, with TRBD2 identical over 11 bases. The junction had 5 bases not matched to a gene; V was cut back by 6 bases and J by 4 bases. The CDR3 sequence is 14 residues long. The CDR3 sequence is CASRNSGRGYEQYF. The CDR3 nucleotides are TGTGCCAGCAGAAATAGCGGGAGGGGTTACGAGCAGTACTTC.

In DNA form, the CDR3 reads TGTGCCAGCAGTCACTTAATCGGCGGGAGTAGAAACACCGGGGAGCTGTTTTTT. This gives the protein CASSHLIGGSRNTGELFF. V usage is TRBV7-8 and J usage is TRBJ2-2; TRBD2 matches 7 bases. V was clipped by 6 bases and J by 2 bases; unmatched bases: 15. Germline CDR1 is SGHVS and CDR2 is FQNEAQ. This CDR3 comprises 18 residues.

The rearrangement links TRBV30 to TRBJ2-1; 12 bases fit TRBD2. The CDR3 is 15 amino acids. From germline, CDR1 is GTSNPN and CDR2 SVGIG (reference sequence). V lost 3 bases to trimming and J lost 5 bases; unmatched junction nucleotides: 5. The CDR3 nucleotides are TGTGCCTGGAGATCTAGCGGGAGGGCCGACAATGAGCAGTTCTTC. Translated: CAWRSSGRADNEQFF.

This clonotype was recorded at least ten times. The gene calls are TRBV20-1 and TRBJ2-4; the match to TRBD2 covers 7 bases. The germline V gene encodes CDR1 DFQATT and CDR2 SNEGSKA (reference sequence). This CDR3 has 14 residues. V lost 5 bases and J lost 1; bases outside the gene matches: 5. Here the CDR3 DNA reads TGCAGTGCTGCAGCGGGATCGGCCAAAAACATTCAGTACTTC. Its protein is CSAAAGSAKNIQYF.

This clonotype showed up many times. The J gene is TRBJ1-6, the V gene TRBV10-3; D is uncertain. This CDR3 spans 14 amino acids. Trimming cost V 3 bases and J 7 bases, with 10 bases left between them. Germline-derived CDR1 and CDR2 are ENHRY and SYGVKD. CDR3 in DNA: TGTGCCATCAGTGATGAAGCCAGGAATTCACCCCTCCACTTT. It is translated as CAISDEARNSPLHF.

This clonotype has a count of ten or more. V gene TRBV29-1 combines with J gene TRBJ2-1; 10 bases are shared with TRBD2. The length of the CDR3 is 13 residues. V shed 6 bases and J 10 bases; nucleotides not matched to a gene: 9. Germline V lookup: CDR1 SQVTM, CDR2 ANQGSEA. CDR3 region: CSVRLAGAGEQFF. CDR3 bases: TGCAGCGTCCGGCTAGCGGGAGCGGGGGAGCAGTTCTTC.

This clonotype showed up many times. The chain recombines TRBV20-1 with TRBJ2-3, with a weak D call TRBD1 (6 bases). Looked up from germline, CDR1 is DFQATT and CDR2 is SNEGSKA (reference sequence). The CDR3 extends over 12 amino acids. Trimming cost V 7 bases and J 4 bases, with 12 bases left between them. This chain's CDR3 is CSVVRGADTQYF. The CDR3, as DNA: TGCAGTGTAGTCAGGGGCGCAGATACGCAGTATTTT.

This clonotype was seen repeatedly, ten times or more. The gene calls are TRBV30 and TRBJ2-3, with D unclear. Germline V gives CDR1 GTSNPN, CDR2 SVGIG (reference sequence). V lost 0 bases and J lost 0, with 7 bases in between. The CDR3 consists of 14 residues. The CDR3 DNA follows: TGTGCCTGGAGTGTCGGCATGAGCACAGATACGCAGTATTTT. Residues: CAWSVGMSTDTQYF.